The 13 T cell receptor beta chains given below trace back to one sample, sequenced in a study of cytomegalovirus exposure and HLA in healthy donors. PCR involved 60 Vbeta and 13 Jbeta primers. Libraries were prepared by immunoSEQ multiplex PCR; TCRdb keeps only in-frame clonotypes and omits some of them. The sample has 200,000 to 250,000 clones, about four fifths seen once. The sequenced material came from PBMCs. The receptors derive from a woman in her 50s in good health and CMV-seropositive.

The CDR3 loop is CASSNQGELGTEAFF. DNA for the CDR3: TGTGCCAGCAGTAACCAGGGGGAGTTAGGCACTGAAGCTTTCTTT. The rearrangement uses TRBV28 and TRBJ1-1; 7 nucleotides agree with TRBD1. Germline V gene data show CDR1 as MDHEN and CDR2 as SYDVKM. V lost 5 bases, J lost 4 bases, and 10 bases stayed unmatched. This CDR3 spans 15 amino acids. Full variable domain (rest looked up from reference TRBV28 and TRBJ1-1): DVKVTQSSRYLVKRTGEKVFLECVQDMDHENMFWYRQDPGLGLRLIYFSYDVKMKEKGDIPEGYSVSREKKERFSLILESASTNQTSMYLCASSNQGELGTEAFFGQGTRLTVV.

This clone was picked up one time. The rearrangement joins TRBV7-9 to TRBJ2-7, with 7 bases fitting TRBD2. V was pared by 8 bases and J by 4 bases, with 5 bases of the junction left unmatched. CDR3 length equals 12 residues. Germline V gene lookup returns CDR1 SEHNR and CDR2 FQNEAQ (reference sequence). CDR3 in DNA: TGTGCCAGCGGGGACGGGAGGTACGAGCAGTACTTC. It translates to CASGDGRYEQYF.

CDR3 sequence reads: CASSVVPEVSLTNYGYTF. The CDR3 bases are TGTGCCAGCAGCGTAGTCCCAGAAGTAAGTCTGACTAACTATGGCTACACCTTC. The chain links TRBV9 to TRBJ1-2; D gene unclear. This CDR3 has 18 amino acids. CDR1 and CDR2 (germline): SGDLS, YYNGEE. V lost 0 bases, J lost 0 bases, and 18 bases lay in between.

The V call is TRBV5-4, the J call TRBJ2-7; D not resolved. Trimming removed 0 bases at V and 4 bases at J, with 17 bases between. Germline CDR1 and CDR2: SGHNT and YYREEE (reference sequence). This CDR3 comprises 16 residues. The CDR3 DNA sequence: TGTGCCAGCAGCTTGGCGTCCCAGCCTGCTAGTTACGAGCAGTACTTC. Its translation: CASSLASQPASYEQYF.

The CDR3 region has the DNA TGTGCCAGCAGTCTAAAGCGGGGGGGATACAATGAGCAGTTCTTC. Its protein is CASSLKRGGYNEQFF. This rearrangement joins TRBV6-5 to TRBJ2-1, with 10 bases that match TRBD2. Germline trimming cut 5 bases from V and 4 bases from J; bases unmatched to any gene: 5. CDR1 and CDR2 from the germline V gene are MNHEY and SVGAGI. There are 15 residues in the CDR3.

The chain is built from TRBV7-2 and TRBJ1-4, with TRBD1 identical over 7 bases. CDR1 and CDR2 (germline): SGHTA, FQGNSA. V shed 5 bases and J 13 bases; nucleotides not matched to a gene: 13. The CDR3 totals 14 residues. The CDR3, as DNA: TGTGCCAGCAGCCTCCGGGACAGTTCCCAATCACTGTTTTTT. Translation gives CASSLRDSSQSLFF.

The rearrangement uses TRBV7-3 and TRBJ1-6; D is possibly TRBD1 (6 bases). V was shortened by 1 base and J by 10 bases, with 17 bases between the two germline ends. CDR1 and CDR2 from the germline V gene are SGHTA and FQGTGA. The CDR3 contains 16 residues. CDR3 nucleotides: TGTGCCAGCAGCTTAAACCCACAGGGTTCGGGGTCACCCCTCCACTTT. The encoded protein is CASSLNPQGSGSPLHF.

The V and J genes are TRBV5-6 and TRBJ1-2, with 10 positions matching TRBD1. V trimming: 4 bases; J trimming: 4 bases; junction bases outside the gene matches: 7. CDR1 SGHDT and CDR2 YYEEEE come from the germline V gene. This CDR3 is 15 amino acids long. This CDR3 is CASSLGGTGAYGYTF. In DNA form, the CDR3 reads TGTGCCAGCAGCCTGGGAGGGACAGGGGCCTATGGCTACACCTTC. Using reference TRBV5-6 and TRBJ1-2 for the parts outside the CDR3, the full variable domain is DAGVTQSPTHLIKTRGQQVTLRCSPKSGHDTVSWYQQALGQGPQFIFQYYEEEERQRGNFPDRFSGHQFPNYSSELNVNALLLGDSALYLCASSLGGTGAYGYTFGSGTRLTVV.

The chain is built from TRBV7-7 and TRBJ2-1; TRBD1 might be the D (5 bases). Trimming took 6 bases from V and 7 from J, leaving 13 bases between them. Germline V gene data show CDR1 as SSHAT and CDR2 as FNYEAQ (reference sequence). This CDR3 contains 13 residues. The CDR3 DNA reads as TGTGCCAGCAGTCGAACAGGTCTAAATGAGCAGTTCTTC. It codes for CASSRTGLNEQFF.

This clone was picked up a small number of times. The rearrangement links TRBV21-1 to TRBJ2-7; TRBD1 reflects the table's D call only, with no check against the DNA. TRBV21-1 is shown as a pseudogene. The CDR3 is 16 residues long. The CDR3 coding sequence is TGTGCCAGCAGCATACCCGGGACAGAGCCCTCCTACGAGCAGTACTTC. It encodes CASSIPGTEPSYEQYF.

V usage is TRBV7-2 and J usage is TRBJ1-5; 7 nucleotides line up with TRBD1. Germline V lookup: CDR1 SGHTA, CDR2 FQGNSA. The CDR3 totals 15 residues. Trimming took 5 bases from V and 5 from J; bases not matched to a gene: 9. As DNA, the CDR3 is TGTGCCAGCAGCCGCAACAGGGGTCGTGATCAGCCCCAGCATTTT. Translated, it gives CASSRNRGRDQPQHF.

This CDR3 is CASSRWGEKLFF. The DNA of the CDR3 is TGTGCCAGCAGCCGATGGGGGGAGAAACTGTTTTTT. The rearrangement uses TRBV28 and TRBJ1-4; the D gene is possibly TRBD1 (5 bases). The CDR3 contains 12 residues. With 6 bases removed from V and 11 bases from J, the gap between germline ends came to 13 bases. CDR1 and CDR2 (germline): MDHEN, SYDVKM.

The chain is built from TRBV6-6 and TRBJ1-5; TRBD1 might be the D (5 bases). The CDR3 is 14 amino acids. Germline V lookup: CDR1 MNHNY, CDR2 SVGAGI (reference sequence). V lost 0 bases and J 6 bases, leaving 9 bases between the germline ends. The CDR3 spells CASSYSGRGQPQHF. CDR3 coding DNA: TGTGCCAGCAGTTACTCCGGGAGGGGTCAGCCCCAGCATTTT.